This T cell receptor (beta chain) was identified in a study of blood T cells in healthy people across ages (dated by TCRdb to about 2015). Study-wide context: In model experiments, template switching captured about one uniquely barcoded TCR beta cDNA molecule for every two T cells. The study analyzed two additional independent replicas of 1 million unique cDNA reads from the same blood draw for two donors, one aged 18 to 29 and one aged 80 or older. To avoid experimental bias, donors of different ages were distributed randomly across sequencing lanes. Using deep sequencing normalized with unique cDNA molecular identifiers, the study measured how TCR beta repertoire diversity changes with age. The donors were divided into four age groups: young (average about 16 years), middle-aged (approximately 39), aged (around 67) and long-lived (roughly 86). The paper as a whole reports these results and caveats: Estimates of total diversity based on one million sequenced T cells were regarded as lower bounds and as underestimates. Compared with the aged group, the long-lived group had more naive CD4+ T cells, fewer expanded clones and increased TCR diversity, suggesting age selection. As age increased, observed TCR beta diversity per million T cells dropped in a roughly linear way, and a significant reduction was already evident by age 40. Observed TCR beta diversity correlated strongly with the percentage of naive T cells measured by flow cytometry. Because the CMV infection status of the donors was unknown, age-related changes in expanded clonotypes may potentially have been confounded. Because profiling used bulk unsorted PBMCs, naive and antigen-experienced compartments could not be compared conclusively.

The approximately 41 donors, aged about 6 to 95 years, were systemically healthy Caucasian individuals from Russia. Around 10 milliliters of peripheral blood were drawn from each donor into EDTA-treated Vacutainer tubes. PBMCs were isolated by Ficoll-Paque density-gradient centrifugation, with at least 7 million obtained per sample. Trizol reagent was used to extract total RNA from the PBMCs, yielding at least 6 micrograms per sample. Naive CD45RAhigh/CD27high T cell percentages were measured by flow cytometry on a PBMC aliquot from every donor. To prepare the library, 5' RACE was applied. Data came from an Illumina HiSeq 2500. A second 7 to 11 cycle PCR used a sample-barcoded 5' primer and a J-beta primer mix. A unique molecular identifier was introduced onto each TCR beta cDNA molecule by a template-switch 5' adaptor carrying 12 random nucleotides. Each sample yielded at least 2.5 million CDR3-containing paired-end reads. First-strand cDNA was synthesized from all RNA with the Mint cDNA synthesis kit, primed by a TRBC-specific oligonucleotide. After uracil-DNA glycosylase treatment, a first 18-cycle PCR used universal primers M1SS and BC2_uni_R on all cDNA. Per the original workflow: For normalization, 1 million high-quality reads, each with a distinct molecular identifier, were randomly selected from each sample. Instead of being binned into consensus sequences, reads with shared molecular identifiers were discarded. CDR3 identification, clonotype clustering and error correction used MiTCR with a Q25 quality threshold and the strictest error-elimination algorithm. A nonparametric unseen species model with Euler transformation was used to estimate a lower bound on total TCR beta diversity. TCRdb took the public reads, trimmed them with fastp at Q25, ran MiXCR for clone calling and kept in-frame beta chains. One record per CDR3 amino acid sequence lists the most common genes and DNA. TCRdb, rather than the study authors, made the V and J calls. The sample yields around 1.7 million distinct CDR3 sequences; 28% were counted once. Roughly 8.2% of the sample rests with the top ten.

On this clonotype itself: The antigen this receptor binds is unknown. No base-level quality is on record; no much larger clone is a single base apart.

Source material: blood. The receptor was isolated from a woman in her 30s in good health.

The nucleotide sequence reads TGCGCCAGCAATGACAGGAACACTGAAGCTTTCTTT. Translated, it reads CASNDRNTEAFF. The chain is made from TRBV5-1 and TRBJ1-1; matching of 5 bases hints at TRBD1 as the D gene. Cut back by 6 bases and 1 base, the V and J ends lie 7 bases apart. The CDR3 runs 12 residues from the cysteine to the phenylalanine. This entry keeps only the CDR3 DNA: 36 bases, framed from base 1. CDR1 SGHRS and CDR2 YFSETQ are derived from the germline V gene. The full variable domain, completed from the reference TRBV5-1 and TRBJ1-1 proteins outside the CDR3, reads KAGVTQTPRYLIKTRGQQVTLSCSPISGHRSVSWYQQTPGQGLQFLFEYFSETQRNKGNFPGRFSGRQFSNSRSEMNVSTLELGDSALYLCASNDRNTEAFFGQGTRLTVV.